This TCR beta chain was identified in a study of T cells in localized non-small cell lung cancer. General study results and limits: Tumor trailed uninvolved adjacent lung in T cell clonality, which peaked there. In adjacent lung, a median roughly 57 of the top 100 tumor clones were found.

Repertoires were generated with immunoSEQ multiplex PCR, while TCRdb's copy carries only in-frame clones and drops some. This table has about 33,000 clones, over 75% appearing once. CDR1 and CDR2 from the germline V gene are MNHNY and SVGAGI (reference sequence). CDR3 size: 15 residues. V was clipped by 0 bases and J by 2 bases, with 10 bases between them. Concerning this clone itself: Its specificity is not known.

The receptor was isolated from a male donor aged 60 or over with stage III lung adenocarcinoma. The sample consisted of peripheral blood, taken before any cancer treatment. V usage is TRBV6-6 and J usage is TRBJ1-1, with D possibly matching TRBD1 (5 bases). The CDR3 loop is CASSYSRGPNTEAFF. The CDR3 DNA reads TGTGCCAGCAGTTACTCAAGGGGCCCAAACACTGAAGCTTTCTTT.